This T cell receptor (beta chain) was captured by sequencing in a study of T cells in Graves' hyperthyroidism and ophthalmopathy. Looking at the study overall: Peripheral blood specimens were obtained at initial diagnosis, prior to any treatment. The study, taken as a whole, reports: Blood shared most expanded thyroid clonotypes above 0.001.

CDR3 length equals 16 residues. V lost 0 bases to trimming and J lost 8 bases; unmatched junction nucleotides: 7. Looked up from germline, CDR1 is LGHDT and CDR2 is YNNKEL (reference sequence). Not enrolled were patients with uncontrolled infection, other autoimmune disease, pregnancy or lactation. Clinical symptoms, serum thyroxine and TRAb, thyroid ultrasound and orbital computed tomography were used for the diagnoses. Amplification targeted TCR beta CDR3 regions from RNA transcripts. First-round RT-PCR of the TCR CDR3 relied on the HTBI primer set. TCRdb called the multiplex PCR reads again in MiXCR, with one record for every CDR3 protein. Here the sample spans 350,000 to 450,000 distinct CDR3 sequences, more than 12% being singletons. As regards this clonotype: Its specificity is unknown.

The TCR originated in a man between 50 and 59 years old with Graves' ophthalmopathy. V gene TRBV3-1 combines with J gene TRBJ2-1, with 10 positions matching TRBD2. The sample was blood. CDR3 bases: TGTGCCAGCAGCCAAGAGCCTAGCGGGAGTGGCGATGAGCAGTTCTTC. Encoded protein: CASSQEPSGSGDEQFF.